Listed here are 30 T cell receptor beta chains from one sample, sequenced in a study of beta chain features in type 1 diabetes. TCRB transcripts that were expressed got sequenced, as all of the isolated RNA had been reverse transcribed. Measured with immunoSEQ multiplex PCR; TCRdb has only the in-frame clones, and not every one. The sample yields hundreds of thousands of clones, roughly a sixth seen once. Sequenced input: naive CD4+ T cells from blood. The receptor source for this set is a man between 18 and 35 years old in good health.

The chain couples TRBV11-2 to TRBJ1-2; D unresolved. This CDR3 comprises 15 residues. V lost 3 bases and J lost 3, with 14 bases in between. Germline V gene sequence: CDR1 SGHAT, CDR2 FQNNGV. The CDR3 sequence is CASSFRTDPDYGYTF. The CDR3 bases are TGTGCCAGCAGCTTTCGGACGGACCCTGACTATGGCTACACCTTC. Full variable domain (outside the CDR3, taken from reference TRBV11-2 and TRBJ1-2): EAGVAQSPRYKIIEKRQSVAFWCNPISGHATLYWYQQILGQGPKLLIQFQNNGVVDDSQLPKDRFSAERLKGVDSTLKIQPAKLEDSAVYLCASSFRTDPDYGYTFGSGTRLTVV.

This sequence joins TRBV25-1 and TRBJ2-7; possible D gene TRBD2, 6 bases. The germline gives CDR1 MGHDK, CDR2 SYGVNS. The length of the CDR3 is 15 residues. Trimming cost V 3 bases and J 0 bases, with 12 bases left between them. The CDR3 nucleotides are TGTGCCAGCAGTGACCGGGAGCTACCCTCCTACGAGCAGTACTTC. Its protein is CASSDRELPSYEQYF.

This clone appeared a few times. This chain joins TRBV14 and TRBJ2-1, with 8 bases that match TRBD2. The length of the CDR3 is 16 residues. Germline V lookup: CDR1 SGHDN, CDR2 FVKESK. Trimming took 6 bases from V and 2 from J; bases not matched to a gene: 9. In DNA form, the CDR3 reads TGTGCCAGCAGAGACCTCACTAGCGGACCCTACAATGAGCAGTTCTTC. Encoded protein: CASRDLTSGPYNEQFF.

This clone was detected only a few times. The CDR3 protein is CASSASSYEQYF. The CDR3 region has the DNA TGTGCCAGCAGCGCTAGCTCCTACGAGCAGTACTTC. V usage is TRBV4-2 and J usage is TRBJ2-7; D unresolved. The CDR3 has 12 amino acids. CDR1 is LGHNA and CDR2 is YNFKEQ in the germline V gene. Trimming left V 5 bases short and J 0 bases short, with 5 bases between.

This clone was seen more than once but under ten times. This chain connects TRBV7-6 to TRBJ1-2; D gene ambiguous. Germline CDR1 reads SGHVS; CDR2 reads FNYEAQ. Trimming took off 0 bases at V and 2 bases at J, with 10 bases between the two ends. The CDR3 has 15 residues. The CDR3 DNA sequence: TGTGCCAGCAGCTTAGCAGCCCCGGCAAACTATGGCTACACCTTC. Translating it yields CASSLAAPANYGYTF. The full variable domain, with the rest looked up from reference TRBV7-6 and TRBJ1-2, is GAGVSQSPRYKVTKRGQDVALRCDPISGHVSLYWYRQALGQGPEFLTYFNYEAQQDKSGLPNDRFSAERPEGSISTLTIQRTEQRDSAMYRCASSLAAPANYGYTFGSGTRLTVV.

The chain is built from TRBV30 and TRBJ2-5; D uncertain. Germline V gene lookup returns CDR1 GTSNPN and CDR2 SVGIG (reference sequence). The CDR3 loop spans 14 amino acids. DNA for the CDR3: TGTGCTACGTCTCTAATCGGCATTGGAGAGACCCAGTACTTC. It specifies CATSLIGIGETQYF. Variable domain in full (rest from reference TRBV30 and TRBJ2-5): SQTIHQWPATLVQPVGSPLSLECTVEGTSNPNLYWYRQAAGRGLQLLFYSVGIGQISSEVPQNLSASRPQDRQFILSSKKLLLSDSGFYLCATSLIGIGETQYFGPGTRLLVL.

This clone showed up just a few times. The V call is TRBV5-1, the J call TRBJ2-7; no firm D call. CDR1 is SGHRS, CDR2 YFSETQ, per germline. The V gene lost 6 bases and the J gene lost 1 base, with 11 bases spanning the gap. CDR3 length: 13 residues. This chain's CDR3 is CASKETASYEQYF. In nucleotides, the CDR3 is TGCGCCAGCAAGGAGACTGCTTCCTACGAGCAGTACTTC.

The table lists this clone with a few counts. The CDR3 DNA reads as TGTGCCAGCAGCCGGGGAGGGTCTCTAAAACTCTCTGGAAACACCATATATTTT. This gives the protein CASSRGGSLKLSGNTIYF. This chain uses TRBV7-8 with TRBJ1-3; D uncertain. V lost 5 bases and J lost 0, with 20 bases in between. Germline-derived CDR1 and CDR2 are SGHVS and FQNEAQ. The CDR3 spans 18 residues. The full variable domain, in which reference TRBV7-8 and TRBJ1-3 provide the parts outside the CDR3, is GAGVSQSPRYKVAKRGQDVALRCDPISGHVSLFWYQQALGQGPEFLTYFQNEAQLDKSGLPSDRFFAERPEGSVSTLKIQRTQQEDSAVYLCASSRGGSLKLSGNTIYFGEGSWLTVV.

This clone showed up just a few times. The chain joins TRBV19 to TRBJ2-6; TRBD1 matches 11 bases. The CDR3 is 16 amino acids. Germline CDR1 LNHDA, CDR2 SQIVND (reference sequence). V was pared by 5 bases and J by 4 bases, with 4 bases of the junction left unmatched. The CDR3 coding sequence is TGTGCCAGTAGTTTGGACAGGGGGCCCGGGGCCAACGTCCTGACTTTC. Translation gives CASSLDRGPGANVLTF.

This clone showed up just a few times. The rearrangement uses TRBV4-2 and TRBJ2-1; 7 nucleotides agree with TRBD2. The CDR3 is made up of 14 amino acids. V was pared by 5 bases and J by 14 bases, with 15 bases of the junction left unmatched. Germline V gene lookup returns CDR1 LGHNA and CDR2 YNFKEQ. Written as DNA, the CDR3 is TGTGCCAGCAGCTTAGCGGGTCTGAGCCCAGAGGAGTTCTTC. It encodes CASSLAGLSPEEFF.

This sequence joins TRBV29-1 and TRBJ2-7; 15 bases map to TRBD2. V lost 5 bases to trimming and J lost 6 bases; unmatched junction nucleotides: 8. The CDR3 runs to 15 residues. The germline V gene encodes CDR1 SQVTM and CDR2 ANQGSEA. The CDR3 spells CSVPGLAGGPREQYF. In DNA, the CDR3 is TGCAGCGTTCCGGGACTAGCGGGAGGCCCCCGCGAGCAGTACTTC.

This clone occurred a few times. CDR3 loop: CASSKKAGTPTEAFF. CDR3 DNA: TGTGCCAGCAGCAAAAAGGCCGGGACACCTACTGAAGCTTTCTTT. J is TRBJ1-1 and V is TRBV7-9; the D gene is possibly TRBD1 (6 bases). In germline, CDR1 is SEHNR, CDR2 FQNEAQ (reference sequence). Trimming stripped 5 bases from V and 5 bases from J, with 18 bases between. The CDR3 covers 15 residues.

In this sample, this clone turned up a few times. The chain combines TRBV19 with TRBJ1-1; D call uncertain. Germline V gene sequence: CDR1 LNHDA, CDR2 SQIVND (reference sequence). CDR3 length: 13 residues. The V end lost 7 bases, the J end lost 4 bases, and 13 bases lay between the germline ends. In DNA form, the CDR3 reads TGTGCCAGTAATGCCGGGAGGAGCACTGAAGCTTTCTTT. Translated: CASNAGRSTEAFF.

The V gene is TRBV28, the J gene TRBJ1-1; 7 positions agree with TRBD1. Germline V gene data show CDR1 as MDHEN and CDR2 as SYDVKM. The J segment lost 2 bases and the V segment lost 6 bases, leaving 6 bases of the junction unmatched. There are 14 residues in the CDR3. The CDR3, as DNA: TGTGCCAGCAGAACGGGACAGACAAACACTGAAGCTTTCTTT. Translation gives CASRTGQTNTEAFF.

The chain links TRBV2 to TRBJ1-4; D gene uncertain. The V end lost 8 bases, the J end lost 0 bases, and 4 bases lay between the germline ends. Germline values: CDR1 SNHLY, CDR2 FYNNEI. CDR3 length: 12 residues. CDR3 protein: CASLATNEKLFF. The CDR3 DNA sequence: TGTGCCAGCCTTGCAACTAATGAAAAACTGTTTTTT.

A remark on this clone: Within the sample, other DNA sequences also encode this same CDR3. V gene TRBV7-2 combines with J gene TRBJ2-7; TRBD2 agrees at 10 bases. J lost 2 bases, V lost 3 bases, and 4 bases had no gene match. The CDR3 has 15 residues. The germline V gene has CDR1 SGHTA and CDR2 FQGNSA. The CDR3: CASSLASGGPYEQYF. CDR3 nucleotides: TGTGCCAGCAGCTTGGCTAGCGGGGGCCCCTACGAGCAGTACTTC.

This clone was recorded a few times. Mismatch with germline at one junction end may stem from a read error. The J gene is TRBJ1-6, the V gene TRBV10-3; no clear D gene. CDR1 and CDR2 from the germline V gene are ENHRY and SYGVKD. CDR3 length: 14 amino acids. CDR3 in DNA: TGTGCCAGCAGTTTTAGCACTTATAATTCACCCCTCCACTTT. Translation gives CASSFSTYNSPLHF.

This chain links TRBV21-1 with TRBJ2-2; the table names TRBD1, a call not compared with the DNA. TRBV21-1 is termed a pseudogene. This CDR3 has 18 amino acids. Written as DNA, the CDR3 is TGTGCCAGCAGCACAACCTCCCGGGACAGGGCTGCGTCCGGGGAGCTGTTTTTT. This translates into CASSTTSRDRAASGELFF.

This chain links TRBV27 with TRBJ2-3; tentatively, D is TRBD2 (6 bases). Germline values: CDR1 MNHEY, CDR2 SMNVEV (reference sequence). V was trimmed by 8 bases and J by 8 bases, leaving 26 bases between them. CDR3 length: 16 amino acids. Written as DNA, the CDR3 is TGTGCCAGCGCCTCACCTCCGGGACTCTCGGTCGGTACGCAGTATTTT. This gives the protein CASASPPGLSVGTQYF.

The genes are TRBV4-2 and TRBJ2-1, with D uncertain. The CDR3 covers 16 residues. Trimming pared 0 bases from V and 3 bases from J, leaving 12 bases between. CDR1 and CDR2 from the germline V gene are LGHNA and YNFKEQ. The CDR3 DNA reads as TGTGCCAGCAGCCAAGACCGGGCCCAACTCTACAATGAGCAGTTCTTC. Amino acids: CASSQDRAQLYNEQFF.

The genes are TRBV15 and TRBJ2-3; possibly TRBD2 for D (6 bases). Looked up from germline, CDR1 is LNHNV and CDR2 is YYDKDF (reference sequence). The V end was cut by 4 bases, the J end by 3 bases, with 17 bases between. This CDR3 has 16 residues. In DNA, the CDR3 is TGTGCCACCAGCATCAGGACACTAGCTAGTACAGATACGCAGTATTTT. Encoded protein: CATSIRTLASTDTQYF. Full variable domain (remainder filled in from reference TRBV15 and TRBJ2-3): DAMVIQNPRYQVTQFGKPVTLSCSQTLNHNVMYWYQQKSSQAPKLLFHYYDKDFNNEADTPDNFQSRRPNTSFCFLDIRSPGLGDTAMYLCATSIRTLASTDTQYFGPGTRLTVL.

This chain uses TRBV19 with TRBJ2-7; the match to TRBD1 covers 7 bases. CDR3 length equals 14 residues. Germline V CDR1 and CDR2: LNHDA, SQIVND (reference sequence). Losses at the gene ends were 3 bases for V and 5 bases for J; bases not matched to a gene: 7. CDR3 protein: CASSIPTGWHEQYF. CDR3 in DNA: TGTGCCAGTAGTATCCCGACAGGGTGGCACGAGCAGTACTTC.

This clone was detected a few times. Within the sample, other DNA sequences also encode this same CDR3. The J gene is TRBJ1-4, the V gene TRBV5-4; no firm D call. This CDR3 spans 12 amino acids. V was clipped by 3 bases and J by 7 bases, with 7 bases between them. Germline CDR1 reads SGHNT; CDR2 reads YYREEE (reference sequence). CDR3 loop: CASSSGGEKLFF. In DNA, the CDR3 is TGTGCCAGCAGCTCGGGAGGTGAAAAACTGTTTTTT. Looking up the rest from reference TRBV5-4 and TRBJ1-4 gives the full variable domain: ETGVTQSPTHLIKTRGQQVTLRCSSQSGHNTVSWYQQALGQGPQFIFQYYREEENGRGNFPPRFSGLQFPNYSSELNVNALELDDSALYLCASSSGGEKLFFGSGTQLSVL.

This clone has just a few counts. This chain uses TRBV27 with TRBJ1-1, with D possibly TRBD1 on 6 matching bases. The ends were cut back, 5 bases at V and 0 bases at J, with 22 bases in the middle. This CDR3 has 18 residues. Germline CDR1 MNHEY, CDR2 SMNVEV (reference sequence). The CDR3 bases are TGTGCCAGCAGTGCCATGGTCGGGACATTCAGAATGAACACTGAAGCTTTCTTT. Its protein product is CASSAMVGTFRMNTEAFF.

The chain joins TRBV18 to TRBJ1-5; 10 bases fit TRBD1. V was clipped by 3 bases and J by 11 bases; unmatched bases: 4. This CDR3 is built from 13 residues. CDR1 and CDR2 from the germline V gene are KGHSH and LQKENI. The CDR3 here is CASSPGTGEAQHF. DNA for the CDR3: TGTGCCAGCTCACCCGGGACAGGGGAGGCCCAGCATTTT.

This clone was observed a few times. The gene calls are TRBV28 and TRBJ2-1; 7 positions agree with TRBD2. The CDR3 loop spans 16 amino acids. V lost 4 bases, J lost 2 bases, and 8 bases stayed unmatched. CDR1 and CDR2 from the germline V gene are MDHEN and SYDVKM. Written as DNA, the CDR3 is TGTGCCAGCAGTTCCCCCCTAGCGGCAACCTACAATGAGCAGTTCTTC. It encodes CASSSPLAATYNEQFF.

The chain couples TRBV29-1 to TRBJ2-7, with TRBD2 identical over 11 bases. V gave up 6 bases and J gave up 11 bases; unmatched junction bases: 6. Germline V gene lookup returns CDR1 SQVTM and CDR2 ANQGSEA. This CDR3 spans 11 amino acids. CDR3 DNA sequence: TGCAGCGTACCAACTAGCGGGAGTGAGTACTTC. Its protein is CSVPTSGSEYF.

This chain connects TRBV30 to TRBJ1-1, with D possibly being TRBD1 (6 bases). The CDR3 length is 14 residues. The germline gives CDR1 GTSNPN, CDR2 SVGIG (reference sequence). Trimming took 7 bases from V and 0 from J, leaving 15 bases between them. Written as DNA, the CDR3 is TGTGCCTCCTCAGGGGCTTGGTTGAACACTGAAGCTTTCTTT. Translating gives CASSGAWLNTEAFF.

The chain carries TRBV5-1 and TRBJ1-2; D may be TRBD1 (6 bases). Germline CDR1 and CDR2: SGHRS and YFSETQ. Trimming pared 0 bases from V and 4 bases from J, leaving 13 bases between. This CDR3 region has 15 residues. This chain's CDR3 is CASSLVVGTTYGYTF. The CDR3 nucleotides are TGCGCCAGCAGCTTGGTGGTCGGGACAACCTATGGCTACACCTTC.

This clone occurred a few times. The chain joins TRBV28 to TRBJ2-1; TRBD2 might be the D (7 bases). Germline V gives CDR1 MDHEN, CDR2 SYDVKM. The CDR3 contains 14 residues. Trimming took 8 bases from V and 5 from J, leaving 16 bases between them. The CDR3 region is CASSLGGADNEQFF. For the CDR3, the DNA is TGTGCCAGCTCCCTAGGGGGGGCCGACAATGAGCAGTTCTTC.